The 17 T cell receptor beta chains below were found in one sample sequenced in a study of CD8 T cells in Susac syndrome. When the RNA was reverse transcribed, random hexamers were used with an input of about 0.45 to 1 ug. One entry per CDR3 protein results from TCRdb running MiXCR on the immunoSEQ multiplex PCR reads. In the table there are 300,000 or so distinct CDR3 sequences, 90% to 95% of which are singletons. Sequences were obtained from CD4+ T cells from PBMCs. The receptors derive from a human donor with multiple sclerosis.

The chain joins TRBV6-1 to TRBJ1-2, with 8 bases that match TRBD1. With 0 bases clipped from V and 4 bases from J, the junction kept 13 bases outside the gene matches. This CDR3 has 18 residues. CDR1 MNHNS and CDR2 SASEGT come from the germline V gene. CDR3 coding DNA: TGTGCCAGCAGTGAAGCAACCCGGGGAGGACAGGGCCGCTATGGCTACACCTTC. This encodes CASSEATRGGQGRYGYTF.

This clonotype was seen a single time. The chain uses TRBV29-1 and TRBJ1-1; TRBD1 agrees at 7 bases. This CDR3 is built from 15 residues. V gave up 2 bases and J gave up 4 bases; unmatched junction bases: 10. CDR1 is SQVTM and CDR2 is ANQGSEA in the germline V gene. The CDR3 sequence is CSVETLVTGPTEAFF. The CDR3 bases are TGCAGCGTTGAAACCCTAGTGACAGGGCCCACTGAAGCTTTCTTT.

This clonotype appeared once. This chain connects TRBV12-3 or TRBV12-4 to TRBJ1-1, with D maybe TRBD1 (5 bases). Trimming took 5 bases from V and 11 from J, leaving 15 bases between them. The length of the CDR3 is 12 residues. CDR3: CASSPGGGEAFF. The DNA of the CDR3 is TGTGCCAGCAGTCCCGGGGGGGGTGAGGCTTTCTTT.

The genes are TRBV7-3 and TRBJ1-1, with TRBD1 as a possible D gene (5 bases). The CDR3 runs 18 residues. Trimming stripped 2 bases from V and 0 bases from J, with 19 bases between. In germline, CDR1 is SGHTA, CDR2 FQGTGA. The CDR3 DNA reads as TGTGCCAGCAGCTTACGCCCTTCAGGGTTTACGATGAACACTGAAGCTTTCTTT. Translation gives CASSLRPSGFTMNTEAFF.

This chain connects TRBV19 to TRBJ1-6; D possibly corresponds to TRBD1 (6 bases). The CDR3 consists of 15 residues. The ends were cut back, 5 bases at V and 9 bases at J, with 17 bases in the middle. Per germline, CDR1 LNHDA and CDR2 SQIVND (reference sequence). The CDR3 nucleotides are TGTGCCAGTAGTGCCGTACAGGGAGCTGGTTCACCCCTCCACTTT. Its protein is CASSAVQGAGSPLHF. Combining the CDR3 with reference TRBV19 and TRBJ1-6 gives the whole variable domain DGGITQSPKYLFRKEGQNVTLSCEQNLNHDAMYWYRQDPGQGLRLIYYSQIVNDFQKGDIAEGYSVSREKKESFPLTVTSAQKNPTAFYLCASSAVQGAGSPLHFGNGTRLTVT.

This clonotype appeared once. The chain joins TRBV5-1 to TRBJ2-7; D gene ambiguous. CDR1 and CDR2 (germline): SGHRS, YFSETQ. Trimming pared 3 bases from V and 2 bases from J, leaving 6 bases between. The CDR3 extends over 12 amino acids. CDR3 DNA sequence: TGCGCCAGCAGCTCCGCACCCTACGAGCAGTACTTC. Residues: CASSSAPYEQYF.

CDR3: CASSPVTGPHGYTF. The DNA for the CDR3 is TGCGCCAGCAGCCCTGTGACAGGGCCCCATGGCTACACCTTC. V usage is TRBV4-1 and J usage is TRBJ1-2; TRBD1 matches at 7 bases. Germline lookup yields CDR1 MGHRA and CDR2 YSYEKL. The CDR3 has 14 residues. V was clipped by 4 bases and J by 6 bases; unmatched bases: 8.

The chain links TRBV19 to TRBJ2-5; tentative D call: TRBD1 (6 bases). Germline V CDR1 and CDR2: LNHDA, SQIVND (reference sequence). The CDR3 is 13 residues long. Trimming left V 1 base short and J 5 bases short, with 8 bases between. The DNA for the CDR3 is TGTGCCAGTAGTATAGGCACAGGGGAGACCCAGTACTTC. This gives the protein CASSIGTGETQYF.

The V and J genes are TRBV2 and TRBJ2-1; 7 nucleotides match TRBD2. CDR3 length: 16 amino acids. Trimming took 5 bases from V and 2 from J; bases not matched to a gene: 9. CDR1 SNHLY and CDR2 FYNNEI come from the germline V gene. This chain's CDR3 is CASSLSLGGAYNEQFF. The CDR3 coding sequence is TGTGCCAGCAGTCTTTCCTTGGGGGGGGCCTACAATGAGCAGTTCTTC.

V and J are TRBV3-1 and TRBJ2-6; D is unresolved. The CDR3 runs 15 residues. Germline CDR1 is LGHDT and CDR2 is YNNKEL (reference sequence). Trimming removed 6 bases from V and 0 bases from J, with 9 bases in between. The CDR3 region has the DNA TGTGCCAGCAGTCAGGACCTCTCTGGGGCCAACGTCCTGACTTTC. It codes for CASSQDLSGANVLTF.

In nucleotides, the CDR3 is TGTGCCAGCAGCGATAGCGGGAGGGCCTACAATGAGCAGTTCTTC. Its translation is CASSDSGRAYNEQFF. The V call is TRBV9, the J call TRBJ2-1; 11 bases agree with TRBD2. The CDR3 is 15 residues long. Germline V lookup: CDR1 SGDLS, CDR2 YYNGEE. V trimming: 3 bases; J trimming: 2 bases; junction bases outside the gene matches: 1.

This clonotype was seen once. V and J are TRBV5-1 and TRBJ2-1, with 12 bases identical to TRBD2. Germline V gene sequence: CDR1 SGHRS, CDR2 YFSETQ. This CDR3 region has 16 residues. The V gene end was trimmed by 3 bases and the J gene end by 7 bases; junction bases not matched to a gene: 8. The CDR3 nucleotides read TGCGCCAGCAGCTACCTTACTAGCGGGGGGACGAATGAGCAGTTCTTC. Amino acids: CASSYLTSGGTNEQFF.

This clonotype was found once. The rearrangement uses TRBV7-6 and TRBJ2-1, with 9 bases lining up with TRBD2. Germline V gene data show CDR1 as SGHVS and CDR2 as FNYEAQ. Trimming removed 1 base from V and 8 bases from J; junction bases left unmatched: 15. The CDR3 covers 18 residues. CDR3 protein: CASSLVLGFSGGKDEQFF. In nucleotides, the CDR3 is TGTGCCAGCAGCTTAGTGCTAGGATTTAGCGGGGGCAAAGATGAGCAGTTCTTC.

This rearrangement joins TRBV7-8 to TRBJ1-2; TRBD1 might be the D (5 bases). There are 15 residues in the CDR3. Looked up from germline, CDR1 is SGHVS and CDR2 is FQNEAQ. V lost 5 bases and J lost 2, with 15 bases in between. DNA for the CDR3: TGTGCCAGCAGCACGCGGGACGGAGGAAACTATGGCTACACCTTC. The encoded protein is CASSTRDGGNYGYTF.

The chain couples TRBV19 to TRBJ2-1; tentative D call: TRBD1 (5 bases). The CDR3 runs to 13 residues. Germline V gene lookup returns CDR1 LNHDA and CDR2 SQIVND (reference sequence). Trimming stripped 5 bases from V and 3 bases from J, with 8 bases between. The CDR3 DNA follows: TGTGCCAGTAGTGGTAGGGGCTACAATGAGCAGTTCTTC. Its translation is CASSGRGYNEQFF.

V and J are TRBV19 and TRBJ1-2; D is unclear. Between the trimmed V and J ends, which lost 4 bases and 7 bases, there was a span of 10 bases. The germline V gene encodes CDR1 LNHDA and CDR2 SQIVND (reference sequence). The CDR3 sequence is 12 residues long. The CDR3 DNA is TGTGCCAGTAGTACGCGAGGTCGTGGCTACACCTTC. Residues: CASSTRGRGYTF. The full variable domain, rest sourced from reference TRBV19 and TRBJ1-2, is DGGITQSPKYLFRKEGQNVTLSCEQNLNHDAMYWYRQDPGQGLRLIYYSQIVNDFQKGDIAEGYSVSREKKESFPLTVTSAQKNPTAFYLCASSTRGRGYTFGSGTRLTVV.

The J gene is TRBJ2-1, the V gene TRBV29-1; 7 bases fit TRBD2. The germline gives CDR1 SQVTM, CDR2 ANQGSEA. The trim removed 3 bases at V and 5 bases at J, leaving 7 bases unmatched. CDR3 size: 14 residues. The CDR3 DNA is TGCAGCGTTGATAAGAGCGGGGCCAACAATGAGCAGTTCTTC. Protein sequence: CSVDKSGANNEQFF.